The subject of this entry is one T cell receptor beta chain. Its target is not known. The CDR3 is 14 amino acids. The V and J ends lost 6 bases and 4 bases, in that order; junction bases with no gene match: 12. Per the germline V gene, CDR1 is SQVTM and CDR2 is ANQGSEA. The data were taken from a study of shared clonotypes between healthy human individuals. Notes on the study in general: Approximately 5% was the fraction of naive CD4 clonotypes found shared across several donors. Apart from blood, nothing was sampled; tissue repertoires likely differ.

Here immunoSEQ multiplex PCR was the method, and the copy in TCRdb shows in-frame clones only, minus some. This sample has around 300,000 clones, with roughly 84% found just once. Sequenced: memory CD8+ T cells sorted from blood. Subset denoted: CD45RO+ cells pooled with CCR7-negative TemRA cells. This receptor was obtained from a young man in good health. The chain links TRBV29-1 to TRBJ2-7; TRBD1 agrees at 7 bases. As DNA, the CDR3 is TGCAGCGTCCTTTTATGGGACAGATCGTACGAGCAGTACTTC. Translating it yields CSVLLWDRSYEQYF.